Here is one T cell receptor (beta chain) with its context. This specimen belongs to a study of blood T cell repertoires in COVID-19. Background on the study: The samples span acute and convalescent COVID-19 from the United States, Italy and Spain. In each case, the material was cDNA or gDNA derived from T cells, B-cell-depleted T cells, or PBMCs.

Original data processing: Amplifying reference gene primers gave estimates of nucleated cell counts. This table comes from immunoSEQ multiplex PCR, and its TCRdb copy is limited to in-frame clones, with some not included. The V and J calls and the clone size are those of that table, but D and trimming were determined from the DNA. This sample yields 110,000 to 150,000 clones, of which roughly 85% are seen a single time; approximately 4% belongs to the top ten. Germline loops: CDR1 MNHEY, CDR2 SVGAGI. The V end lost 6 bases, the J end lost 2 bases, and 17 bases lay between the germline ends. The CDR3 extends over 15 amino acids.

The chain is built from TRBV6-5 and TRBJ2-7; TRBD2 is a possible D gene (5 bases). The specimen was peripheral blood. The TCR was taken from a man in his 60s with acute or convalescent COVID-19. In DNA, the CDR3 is TGTGCCAGCAGCCCCGGAGGAGCCAACGCCTACGAGCAGTACTTC. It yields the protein CASSPGGANAYEQYF.